This T cell receptor (beta chain) was retrieved from a study of sequential checkpoint blockade in melanoma. Using immunoSEQ multiplex PCR, the repertoire was profiled, and TCRdb retains in-frame clones only, with some absent. The sample has 13,000 to 15,000 clones; roughly 50% are singletons. The treatment was: randomized to nivolumab then ipilimumab (arm A) or the reverse (arm B). The CDR3 runs 17 residues. Germline CDR1 and CDR2: GTSNPN and SVGIG (reference sequence). Losses at the gene ends were 4 bases for V and 1 base for J; bases not matched to a gene: 10. Sample: CD8+ T cells sorted from blood (inferred from file names), taken from a patient given nivolumab and ipilimumab in sequence. The chain is built from TRBV30 and TRBJ2-2; TRBD1 matches 9 bases. The sequence came from a human donor with melanoma. The CDR3, as DNA: TGTGCCTGGACCGGGGACAGGGAATTTAAGAACACCGGGGAGCTGTTTTTT. Translated: CAWTGDREFKNTGELFF.